Each of the 15 T cell receptor beta chains below was sequenced from the same sample in a study of shared clonotypes between healthy human individuals. The data were produced by immunoSEQ multiplex PCR, yet TCRdb's version contains in-frame clones alone and is incomplete. The sample contains millions of clones, around nine tenths of which appear only once. The specimen was naive CD4+ T cells sorted from blood. The subset denotes: CD45RA+ positively selected. Receptors originate from a young man in good health.

V gene TRBV19 combines with J gene TRBJ1-5; possibly TRBD1 for D (5 bases). Germline CDR1 reads LNHDA; CDR2 reads SQIVND (reference sequence). This CDR3 comprises 17 residues. Trimming removed 3 bases from V and 2 bases from J, with 17 bases in between. DNA for the CDR3: TGTGCCAGTAGTATTAACGGGGGAAGCGGTCGCAATCAGCCCCAGCATTTT. Encoded protein: CASSINGGSGRNQPQHF.

The chain links TRBV7-6 to TRBJ1-1; unclear D gene. From germline, CDR1 is SGHVS and CDR2 FNYEAQ. Trimming shortened V by 6 bases and J by 2 bases, and 10 bases separated the two germline ends. The CDR3 spans 13 residues. In DNA, the CDR3 is TGTGCCAGCAGGTTGGGTGAAAACACTGAAGCTTTCTTT. It encodes CASRLGENTEAFF.

V usage is TRBV18 and J usage is TRBJ1-6; D is undetermined. Germline assignment: CDR1 KGHSH and CDR2 LQKENI. Trimming left V 3 bases short and J 4 bases short, with 22 bases between. This CDR3 is 19 amino acids long. CDR3 sequence: CASSPWGGSLTLYNSPLHF. CDR3 nucleotide sequence: TGTGCCAGCTCACCCTGGGGAGGATCCTTAACCCTGTATAATTCACCCCTCCACTTT.

Of note for this clone: Other DNA sequences in the same sample also yield this CDR3. The chain combines TRBV7-3 with TRBJ2-5; D not resolved. The CDR3 length is 13 residues. The V gene lost 2 bases and the J gene lost 1 base, with 5 bases spanning the gap. Looked up from germline, CDR1 is SGHTA and CDR2 is FQGTGA. This chain's CDR3 is CASSLGVQETQYF. The CDR3 bases are TGTGCCAGCAGCTTAGGTGTCCAAGAGACCCAGTACTTC.

The chain employs TRBV7-9 and TRBJ1-1; D is ambiguous. From germline, CDR1 is SEHNR and CDR2 FQNEAQ (reference sequence). The CDR3 is made up of 14 amino acids. Deletions cut 5 bases from V and 1 base from J, with 11 bases between. The CDR3 region has the DNA TGTGCCAGCAGCCCCGTGGAAGGGAACACTGAAGCTTTCTTT. It encodes CASSPVEGNTEAFF.

This sequence joins TRBV2 and TRBJ2-6; 7 bases match TRBD1. Looked up from germline, CDR1 is SNHLY and CDR2 is FYNNEI. CDR3 size: 21 residues. The J segment lost 0 bases and the V segment lost 4 bases, leaving 18 bases of the junction unmatched. The CDR3: CASSVLGQRRGQNSGANVLTF. As DNA, the CDR3 is TGTGCCAGCAGTGTTCTGGGACAGCGAAGGGGGCAAAACTCTGGGGCCAACGTCCTGACTTTC.

The chain joins TRBV14 to TRBJ2-4, with D perhaps assigned TRBD1 or TRBD2 (5 bases each). This CDR3 has 15 amino acids. The germline gives CDR1 SGHDN, CDR2 FVKESK. V was pared by 3 bases and J by 0 bases, with 9 bases between. CDR3 amino acids: CASSQVGTAKNIQYF. DNA of the CDR3: TGTGCCAGCAGCCAGGTCGGGACAGCCAAAAACATTCAGTACTTC.

The chain couples TRBV2 to TRBJ2-1; possibly TRBD1 or TRBD2 for D (6 bases each). This CDR3 contains 13 residues. Germline V gene sequence: CDR1 SNHLY, CDR2 FYNNEI. V lost 4 bases to trimming and J lost 7 bases, with 11 bases between them. The CDR3 region is CASSAPGANEQFF. The CDR3 DNA follows: TGTGCCAGCAGTGCGCCGGGGGCGAATGAGCAGTTCTTC.

This clone was detected only a few times. The chain couples TRBV6-1 to TRBJ1-2; a possible D gene is TRBD1 (6 bases). Germline CDR1 MNHNS, CDR2 SASEGT. The CDR3 runs to 12 residues. The ends were cut back, 8 bases at V and 6 bases at J, with 13 bases in the middle. Here the CDR3 reads CASQGLDDGYTF. In DNA, the CDR3 is TGTGCCAGCCAGGGGTTGGACGATGGCTACACCTTC.

The V gene is TRBV10-3, the J gene TRBJ1-5, with 11 positions matching TRBD1. Germline CDR1 reads ENHRY; CDR2 reads SYGVKD. Trimming took 6 bases from V and 6 from J; bases not matched to a gene: 7. This CDR3 contains 15 residues. CDR3 sequence reads: CAISRDRGIGQPQHF. CDR3 sequence (DNA): TGTGCCATCAGCCGGGACAGGGGGATCGGTCAGCCCCAGCATTTT.

V and J are TRBV7-2 and TRBJ2-3; tentatively, D is TRBD2 (6 bases). The ends were cut back, 5 bases at V and 0 bases at J, with 18 bases in the middle. Germline-derived CDR1 and CDR2 are SGHTA and FQGNSA. The CDR3 spans 17 residues. The CDR3 sequence is CASSLISSGPSTDTQYF. The CDR3 DNA follows: TGTGCCAGCAGCCTTATTTCGAGCGGGCCTAGCACAGATACGCAGTATTTT.

The rearrangement joins TRBV7-2 to TRBJ2-1, with 9 bases matching TRBD2. In germline, CDR1 is SGHTA, CDR2 FQGNSA. The ends lost 5 bases at V and 13 bases at J; junction bases unmatched: 12. This CDR3 has 14 amino acids. The DNA for the CDR3 is TGTGCCAGCAGCCCCATAGGCGGGAGGGGCCCCCAGTTCTTC. It is translated as CASSPIGGRGPQFF.

The chain combines TRBV5-1 with TRBJ2-5; D may be TRBD2 (6 bases). Germline V gene data show CDR1 as SGHRS and CDR2 as YFSETQ. With 4 bases removed from V and 1 base from J, the gap between germline ends came to 14 bases. The CDR3 extends over 15 amino acids. CDR3 in amino acids: CASSTISGPQETQYF. The CDR3 DNA sequence: TGCGCCAGCAGCACTATTAGCGGACCCCAAGAGACCCAGTACTTC.

The chain couples TRBV7-2 to TRBJ1-2, with D unresolved. The germline gives CDR1 SGHTA, CDR2 FQGNSA. The CDR3 is made up of 14 amino acids. Trimming took off 0 bases at V and 8 bases at J, with 13 bases between the two ends. The CDR3 reads CASSLALGSRGYTF. As DNA, the CDR3 is TGTGCCAGCAGCTTAGCCTTGGGCTCTCGGGGCTACACCTTC.

This chain connects TRBV6-1 to TRBJ1-4; D is unclear. V was pared by 5 bases and J by 3 bases, with 13 bases between. CDR3 length equals 15 residues. The germline gives CDR1 MNHNS, CDR2 SASEGT. In DNA form, the CDR3 reads TGTGCCAGCAGTCCCCGGACGGTAGCTAATGAAAAACTGTTTTTT. The encoded protein is CASSPRTVANEKLFF.